These 29 T cell receptor beta chains originate from one sample sequenced in a study of post-analysis software for immune sequencing data. Study findings and constraints: Controls showed lower frequencies than patients for 4 or 5 TRBV segments, and TRBV5-6, TRBV5-1 and TRBV20-1 were among these.

Unique molecular identifiers were built into the TCR beta cDNA libraries. TCRdb redid the calling of the PCR reads with MiXCR, one entry per CDR3 protein. The table has approximately 660,000 distinct CDR3 sequences, approximately 59% seen once; the top ten hold approximately 10%. For these receptors, no antigen is known. The sequencing input was blood. The receptor set was obtained from a girl aged 2 to 10 with multiple sclerosis.

On this clonotype itself: One end of the junction varies from germline; a read error may be responsible. The chain is built from TRBV27 and TRBJ1-2; 8 nucleotides align to TRBD1. This CDR3 contains 13 residues. CDR1 MNHEY and CDR2 SMNVEV come from the germline V gene (reference sequence). Here the CDR3 reads CASRRQGNCGYTF. CDR3 DNA sequence: TGTGCCAGCAGGAGACAGGGGAACTGTGGCTACACCTTC.

The rearrangement joins TRBV7-9 to TRBJ2-5; D might be TRBD1 or TRBD2, each matching 5 bases. In germline, CDR1 is SEHNR, CDR2 FQNEAQ (reference sequence). V lost 5 bases to trimming and J lost 2 bases, with 24 bases between them. This CDR3 has 18 amino acids. Written as DNA, the CDR3 is TGTGCCAGCAGCCCCCGAGGGGTTCGGGGACCTTTTCAAGAGACCCAGTACTTC. It codes for CASSPRGVRGPFQETQYF. Using reference TRBV7-9 and TRBJ2-5 for the parts outside the CDR3, the full variable domain is DTGVSQNPRHKITKRGQNVTFRCDPISEHNRLYWYRQTLGQGPEFLTYFQNEAQLEKSRLLSDRFSAERPKGSFSTLEIQRTEQGDSAMYLCASSPRGVRGPFQETQYFGPGTRLLVL.

The chain links TRBV27 to TRBJ1-4; no definite D call. The CDR3 has 11 amino acids. V lost 7 bases to trimming and J lost 4 bases, with 4 bases between them. Germline-derived CDR1 and CDR2 are MNHEY and SMNVEV (reference sequence). CDR3 region: CASKYNEKLFF. The CDR3 DNA reads as TGTGCCAGCAAGTATAATGAAAAACTGTTTTTT. Full variable domain (missing parts from reference TRBV27 and TRBJ1-4): EAQVTQNPRYLITVTGKKLTVTCSQNMNHEYMSWYRQDPGLGLRQIYYSMNVEVTDKGDVPEGYKVSRKEKRNFPLILESPSPNQTSLYFCASKYNEKLFFGSGTQLSVL.

As regards this clonotype: The junction does not match germline at one end; this may be a read error. CDR3 DNA sequence: TGTGTCAGCATTTCGGGGGAGAGCTCCTACAATGAGCAGTTCTTC. Translating it yields CVSISGESSYNEQFF. This sequence joins TRBV2 and TRBJ2-1; D possibly corresponds to TRBD2 (6 bases). Germline assignment: CDR1 SNHLY and CDR2 FYNNEI. CDR3 size: 15 residues.

The chain is built from TRBV7-3 and TRBJ2-1, with 8 bases aligning to TRBD2. Looked up from germline, CDR1 is SGHTA and CDR2 is FQGTGA. Trimming removed 5 bases from V and 5 bases from J; junction bases left unmatched: 11. CDR3 size: 16 residues. The DNA of the CDR3 is TGTGCCAGCAGCCTCAGGGGAGCGGGAGCTCACAATGAGCAGTTCTTC. Its protein is CASSLRGAGAHNEQFF.

This clonotype came up many times. One junction end disagrees with the germline gene, perhaps due to a read error. The chain employs TRBV7-8 and TRBJ1-2, with 11 bases identical to TRBD1. Germline CDR1 and CDR2: SGHVS and FQNEAQ. The CDR3 is 13 residues long. CDR3 DNA sequence: TGCGCCAGCAGCCCGGGACAGGGGGATGGCTACACCTTC. The encoded protein is CASSPGQGDGYTF.

The chain carries TRBV2 and TRBJ2-1, with TRBD2 matching 8 bases. Germline CDR1 is SNHLY and CDR2 is FYNNEI. Trimming took 6 bases from V and 7 from J; bases not matched to a gene: 11. The CDR3 extends over 15 amino acids. The DNA of the CDR3 is TGTGCCAGCAGGGCAAGGCTAGCGGGTTTTAATGAGCAGTTCTTC. Amino acid sequence: CASRARLAGFNEQFF. Full variable domain (outside the CDR3, taken from reference TRBV2 and TRBJ2-1): EPEVTQTPSHQVTQMGQEVILRCVPISNHLYFYWYRQILGQKVEFLVSFYNNEISEKSEIFDDQFSVERPDGSNFTLKIRSTKLEDSAMYFCASRARLAGFNEQFFGPGTRLTVL.

The rearrangement links TRBV19 to TRBJ2-3; a weak D match, TRBD2 (5 bases). This CDR3 contains 15 residues. Between the trimmed V and J ends, which lost 5 bases and 1 base, there was a span of 13 bases. Germline assignment: CDR1 LNHDA and CDR2 SQIVND (reference sequence). For the CDR3, the DNA is TGTGCCAGTAGTCCCGAGCGGTCCCGCACAGATACGCAGTATTTT. Encoded protein: CASSPERSRTDTQYF.

This clonotype was recorded a few times. V usage is TRBV10-3 and J usage is TRBJ2-4; tentatively, D is TRBD2 (5 bases). Germline CDR1 reads ENHRY; CDR2 reads SYGVKD. CDR3 length: 15 residues. V gave up 2 bases and J gave up 8 bases, with 16 bases separating them. CDR3 in DNA: TGTGCCATCAGTGAGAGGGTTGGCCCAGCGGACATTCAGTACTTC. Protein: CAISERVGPADIQYF.

The chain joins TRBV6-1 to TRBJ2-7, with D possibly TRBD1 on 6 matching bases. The tail of the sequence fits TRBJ2-5 better, so the J call may be wrong. The CDR3 has 16 amino acids. Germline V gene sequence: CDR1 MNHNS, CDR2 SASEGT. This CDR3 is CASSEPLAGVRETQYF. For the CDR3, the DNA is TGTGCCAGCAGTGAACCTTTAGCAGGGGTTCGCGAGACCCAGTACTTC.

V is TRBV10-3 and J is TRBJ2-1, with 10 nucleotides matching TRBD1. Germline values: CDR1 ENHRY, CDR2 SYGVKD. The CDR3 has 16 residues. Trimming took 5 bases from V and 6 from J; bases not matched to a gene: 10. The CDR3 is CAISSPGTGAVNEQFF. CDR3 DNA sequence: TGTGCCATCAGTAGCCCGGGGACAGGGGCGGTCAATGAGCAGTTCTTC.

This clonotype was seen more than once but under ten times. The genes are TRBV4-1 and TRBJ2-1; unclear D gene. The CDR3 has 14 residues. The ends were cut back, 0 bases at V and 10 bases at J, with 13 bases in the middle. Germline V CDR1 and CDR2: MGHRA, YSYEKL. This chain's CDR3 is CASSQDLSPLEQFF. The CDR3 nucleotides are TGCGCCAGCAGCCAAGATCTATCGCCGCTAGAGCAGTTCTTC.

This rearrangement joins TRBV7-2 to TRBJ2-7, with 13 nucleotides matching TRBD2. The DNA end lines up better with TRBJ2-5; the J call may be wrong. Germline values: CDR1 SGHTA, CDR2 FQGNSA. The CDR3 contains 19 residues. CDR3 residues: CASSLEIGTSGVPVETQYF. The CDR3 DNA reads as TGTGCCAGCAGCTTAGAGATCGGGACTAGCGGGGTCCCGGTAGAGACCCAGTACTTC.

In this sample, this clonotype turned up many times. The gene calls are TRBV3-1 and TRBJ1-2; D might be TRBD1 (6 bases). CDR3 length: 14 residues. The V gene's germline CDR1 is LGHDT and CDR2 YNNKEL (reference sequence). V was trimmed by 0 bases and J by 6 bases, leaving 11 bases between them. In DNA, the CDR3 is TGTGCCAGCAGCCAAGATCTCAGGGGTCATGGCTACACCTTC. Amino acid sequence: CASSQDLRGHGYTF.

J is TRBJ2-5 and V is TRBV5-1; possible D gene TRBD1, 5 bases. The CDR3 runs to 12 residues. The germline CDR1 and CDR2 sequences are SGHRS and YFSETQ. V was trimmed by 3 bases and J by 6 bases, leaving 9 bases between them. In nucleotides, the CDR3 is TGCGCCAGCAGCTACGACAGCCAGACCCAGTACTTC. Translation: CASSYDSQTQYF. Full variable domain (missing parts from reference TRBV5-1 and TRBJ2-5): KAGVTQTPRYLIKTRGQQVTLSCSPISGHRSVSWYQQTPGQGLQFLFEYFSETQRNKGNFPGRFSGRQFSNSRSEMNVSTLELGDSALYLCASSYDSQTQYFGPGTRLLVL.

The chain couples TRBV15 to TRBJ2-5; D perhaps matches TRBD2 (6 bases). The DNA end is a closer match to TRBJ2-7, so the J assignment may be wrong. Per germline, CDR1 LNHNV and CDR2 YYDKDF (reference sequence). The CDR3 has 14 residues. This CDR3 is CATSRDQMGLEQYF. CDR3 nucleotide sequence: TGTGCCACCAGCAGAGATCAAATGGGACTCGAGCAGTACTTC.

The chain employs TRBV15 and TRBJ1-5, with D possibly matching TRBD1 (5 bases). Germline V CDR1 and CDR2: LNHNV, YYDKDF (reference sequence). This CDR3 has 14 residues. The ends were cut back, 5 bases at V and 4 bases at J, with 12 bases in the middle. CDR3 protein: CATSGTGLNQPQHF. DNA of the CDR3: TGTGCCACCAGCGGTACAGGATTGAATCAGCCCCAGCATTTT.

The V gene is TRBV20-1, the J gene TRBJ1-5; D call uncertain. V was trimmed by 6 bases and J by 3 bases, leaving 18 bases between them. Germline lookup yields CDR1 DFQATT and CDR2 SNEGSKA (reference sequence). The CDR3 has 15 residues. CDR3 nucleotide sequence: TGCAGTGCAGACCCCGTGGATTTCGACAATCAGCCCCAGCATTTT. Protein sequence: CSADPVDFDNQPQHF.

This sequence joins TRBV6-2 or TRBV6-3 and TRBJ2-3, with D perhaps TRBD2 (5 bases). V lost 4 bases, J lost 4 bases, and 18 bases lay in between. Looked up from germline, CDR1 is MNHEY and CDR2 is SVGEGT. The CDR3 is made up of 16 amino acids. The CDR3 sequence: CASSLIRGSPSDTQYF. Here the CDR3 DNA reads TGTGCCAGCAGTTTAATACGGGGAAGCCCCTCAGATACGCAGTATTTT.

This chain joins TRBV2 and TRBJ1-1, with a possible D match to TRBD1 (5 bases). From germline, CDR1 is SNHLY and CDR2 FYNNEI. Trimming removed 5 bases at V and 0 bases at J, with 13 bases between. This CDR3 has 15 residues. CDR3 nucleotides: TGTGCCAGCAGTTCTAATTGGGGGATGAACACTGAAGCTTTCTTT. Its protein is CASSSNWGMNTEAFF.

The chain is built from TRBV5-1 and TRBJ2-1, with D unclear. The germline gives CDR1 SGHRS, CDR2 YFSETQ. Trimming left V 4 bases short and J 7 bases short, with 12 bases between. This CDR3 has 13 amino acids. This CDR3 is CASSPPSLNEQFF. DNA of the CDR3: TGCGCCAGCAGCCCTCCGTCCTTGAATGAGCAGTTCTTC.

This clonotype occurred a few times. The chain has TRBV7-9 and TRBJ2-5, with TRBD1 identical over 7 bases. The closer fit of TRBJ2-7 to the DNA end suggests the J call may be wrong. There are 16 residues in the CDR3. From germline, CDR1 is SEHNR and CDR2 FQNEAQ (reference sequence). The CDR3, as DNA: TGTGCCAGCGCTGGTGGGGAGACAGGGAAGGTCTACGAGCAGTACTTC. It encodes CASAGGETGKVYEQYF.

The rearrangement uses TRBV7-9 and TRBJ2-7, with TRBD2 matching over 9 bases. Germline trimming cut 4 bases from V and 1 base from J; bases unmatched to any gene: 5. The CDR3 sequence is 15 residues long. Germline lookup yields CDR1 SEHNR and CDR2 FQNEAQ (reference sequence). The CDR3, as DNA: TGTGCCAGCAGCTCGACTAGCGGCAATTCCTACGAGCAGTACTTC. Its translation: CASSSTSGNSYEQYF.

This clonotype has only a few counts. This sequence joins TRBV7-9 and TRBJ2-2; 10 nucleotides align to TRBD2. The CDR3 is 15 amino acids. V lost 6 bases, J lost 1 base, and 2 bases stayed unmatched. Germline V gives CDR1 SEHNR, CDR2 FQNEAQ (reference sequence). The CDR3 sequence is CASRRTSGNTGELFF. The CDR3 DNA reads as TGTGCCAGCAGGAGGACTAGCGGGAACACCGGGGAGCTGTTTTTT.

The rearrangement uses TRBV2 and TRBJ2-1; TRBD2 agrees at 10 bases. CDR1 SNHLY and CDR2 FYNNEI come from the germline V gene. This CDR3 comprises 15 residues. Trimming at V came to 4 bases and at J to 7 bases, leaving 7 bases not matched to a gene. The CDR3, as DNA: TGTGCCAGCAGTGGAATAGCGGGGGGTGGTAATGAGCAGTTCTTC. Its translation is CASSGIAGGGNEQFF.

V gene TRBV10-2 combines with J gene TRBJ2-1; D is unresolved. The CDR3 covers 16 residues. Trimming stripped 7 bases from V and 4 bases from J, with 20 bases between. Germline V lookup: CDR1 WSHSY, CDR2 SAAADI. The CDR3 sequence is CASTRMSRPDYNEQFF. In DNA, the CDR3 is TGCGCCAGCACACGTATGAGTCGTCCCGATTACAATGAGCAGTTCTTC.

The genes are TRBV27 and TRBJ2-7; 7 bases are shared with TRBD1. The closer fit of TRBJ2-5 to the DNA end suggests the J call may be wrong. The CDR3 sequence is 13 residues long. Per germline, CDR1 MNHEY and CDR2 SMNVEV (reference sequence). CDR3 coding DNA: TGTGCCAGCGGTCAAGACAGGGAAGAGACCCAGTACTTC. Translating gives CASGQDREETQYF.

This clonotype came up a few times. The V and J genes are TRBV5-6 and TRBJ1-1, with 7 bases fitting TRBD1. CDR3 size: 13 residues. V was pared by 4 bases and J by 2 bases, with 2 bases of the junction left unmatched. Germline lookup yields CDR1 SGHDT and CDR2 YYEEEE. In nucleotides, the CDR3 is TGTGCCAGCAGCGGGACAGATAACACTGAAGCTTTCTTT. Translating gives CASSGTDNTEAFF. Full variable domain (rest looked up from reference TRBV5-6 and TRBJ1-1): DAGVTQSPTHLIKTRGQQVTLRCSPKSGHDTVSWYQQALGQGPQFIFQYYEEEERQRGNFPDRFSGHQFPNYSSELNVNALLLGDSALYLCASSGTDNTEAFFGQGTRLTVV.

The chain has TRBV29-1 and TRBJ2-1, with 8 nucleotides matching TRBD1. The trim removed 8 bases at V and 7 bases at J, leaving 19 bases unmatched. Germline lookup yields CDR1 SQVTM and CDR2 ANQGSEA. This CDR3 has 16 residues. This chain's CDR3 is CSQNPQDREVVNEQFF. DNA for the CDR3: TGCAGCCAAAACCCCCAGGACAGGGAAGTTGTAAATGAGCAGTTCTTC.